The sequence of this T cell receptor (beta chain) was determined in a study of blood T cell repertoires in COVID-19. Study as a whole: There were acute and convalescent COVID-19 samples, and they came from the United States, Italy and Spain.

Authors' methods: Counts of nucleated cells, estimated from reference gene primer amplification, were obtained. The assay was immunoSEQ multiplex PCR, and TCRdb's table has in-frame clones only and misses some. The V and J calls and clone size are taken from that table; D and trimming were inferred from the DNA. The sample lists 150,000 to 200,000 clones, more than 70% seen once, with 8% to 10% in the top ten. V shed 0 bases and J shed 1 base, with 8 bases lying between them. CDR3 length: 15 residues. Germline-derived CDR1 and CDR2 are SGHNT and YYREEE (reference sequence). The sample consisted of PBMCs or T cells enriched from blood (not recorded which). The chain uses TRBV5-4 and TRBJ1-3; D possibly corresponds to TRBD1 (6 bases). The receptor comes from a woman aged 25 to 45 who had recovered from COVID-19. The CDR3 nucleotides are TGTGCCAGCAGCTTGGAAGGGGGTTCTGGAAACACCATATATTTT. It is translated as CASSLEGGSGNTIYF.